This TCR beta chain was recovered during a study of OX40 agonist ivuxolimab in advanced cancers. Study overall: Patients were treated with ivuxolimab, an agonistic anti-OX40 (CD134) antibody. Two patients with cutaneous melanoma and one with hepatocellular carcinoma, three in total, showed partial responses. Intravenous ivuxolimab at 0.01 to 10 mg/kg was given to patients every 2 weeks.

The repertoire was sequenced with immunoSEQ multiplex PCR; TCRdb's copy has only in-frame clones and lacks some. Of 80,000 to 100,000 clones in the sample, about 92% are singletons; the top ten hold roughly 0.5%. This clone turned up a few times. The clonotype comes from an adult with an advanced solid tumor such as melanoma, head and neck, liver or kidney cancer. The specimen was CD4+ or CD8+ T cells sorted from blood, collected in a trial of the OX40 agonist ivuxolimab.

DNA for the CDR3: TGTGCCAGCAGCTTCGGGACAGGGTCTGGAAACACCATATATTTT. Translation: CASSFGTGSGNTIYF. The chain joins TRBV13 to TRBJ1-3; 9 bases map to TRBD1. This CDR3 is 15 amino acids long. Unmatched junction bases numbered 1, after V lost 3 bases and J lost 1 base. Germline CDR1 is PRHDT and CDR2 is FYEKMQ (reference sequence). The entire variable domain, with the rest obtained from reference TRBV13 and TRBJ1-3, is as follows: AAGVIQSPRHLIKEKRETATLKCYPIPRHDTVYWYQQGPGQDPQFLISFYEKMQSDKGSIPDRFSAQQFSDYHSELNMSSLELGDSALYFCASSFGTGSGNTIYFGEGSWLTVV.